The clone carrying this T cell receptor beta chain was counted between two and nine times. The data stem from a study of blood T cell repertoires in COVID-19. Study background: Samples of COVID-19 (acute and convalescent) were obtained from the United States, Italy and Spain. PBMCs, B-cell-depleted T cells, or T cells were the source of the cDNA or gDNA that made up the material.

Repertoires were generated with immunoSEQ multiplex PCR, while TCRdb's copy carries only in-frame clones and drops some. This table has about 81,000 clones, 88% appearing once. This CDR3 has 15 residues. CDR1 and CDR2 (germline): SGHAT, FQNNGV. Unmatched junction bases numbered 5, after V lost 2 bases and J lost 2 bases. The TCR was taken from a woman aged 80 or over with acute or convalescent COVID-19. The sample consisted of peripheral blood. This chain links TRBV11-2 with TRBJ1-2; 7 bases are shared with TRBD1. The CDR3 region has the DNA TGTGCCAGCAGCTTACAGACAGGGTGGAACTATGGCTACACCTTC. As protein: CASSLQTGWNYGYTF.